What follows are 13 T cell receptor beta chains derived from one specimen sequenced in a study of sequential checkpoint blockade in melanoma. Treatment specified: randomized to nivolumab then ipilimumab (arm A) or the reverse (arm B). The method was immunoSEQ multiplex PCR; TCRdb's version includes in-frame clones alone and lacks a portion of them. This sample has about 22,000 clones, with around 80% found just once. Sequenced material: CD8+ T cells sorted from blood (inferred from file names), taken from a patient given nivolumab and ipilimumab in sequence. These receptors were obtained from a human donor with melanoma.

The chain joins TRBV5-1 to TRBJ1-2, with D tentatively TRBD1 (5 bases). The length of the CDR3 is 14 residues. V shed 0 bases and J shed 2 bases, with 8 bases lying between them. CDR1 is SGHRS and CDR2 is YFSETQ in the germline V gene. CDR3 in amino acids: CASSLGSGNYGYTF. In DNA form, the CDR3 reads TGCGCCAGCAGCTTGGGATCAGGGAACTATGGCTACACCTTC. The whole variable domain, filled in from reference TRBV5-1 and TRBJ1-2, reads KAGVTQTPRYLIKTRGQQVTLSCSPISGHRSVSWYQQTPGQGLQFLFEYFSETQRNKGNFPGRFSGRQFSNSRSEMNVSTLELGDSALYLCASSLGSGNYGYTFGSGTRLTVV.

The CDR3 reads CASSQDTEETQYF. The CDR3 DNA reads TGCGCCAGCAGCCAAGATACAGAAGAGACCCAGTACTTC. V usage is TRBV4-1 and J usage is TRBJ2-5; D is uncertain. V was trimmed by 0 bases and J by 3 bases, leaving 5 bases between them. Germline V gives CDR1 MGHRA, CDR2 YSYEKL. The CDR3 spans 13 residues.

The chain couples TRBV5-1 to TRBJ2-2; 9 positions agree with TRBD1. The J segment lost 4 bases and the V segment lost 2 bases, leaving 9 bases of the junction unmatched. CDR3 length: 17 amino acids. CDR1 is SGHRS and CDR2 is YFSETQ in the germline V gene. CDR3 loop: CASSLPRDRVTTGELFF. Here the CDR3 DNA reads TGCGCCAGCAGCTTACCGCGGGACAGGGTGACCACCGGGGAGCTGTTTTTT.

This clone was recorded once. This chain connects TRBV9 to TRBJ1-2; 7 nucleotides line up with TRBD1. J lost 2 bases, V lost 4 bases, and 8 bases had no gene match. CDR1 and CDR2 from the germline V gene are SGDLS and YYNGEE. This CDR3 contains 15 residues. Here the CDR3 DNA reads TGTGCCAGCAGCATCCGACAGGGAAAAAACTATGGCTACACCTTC. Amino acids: CASSIRQGKNYGYTF.

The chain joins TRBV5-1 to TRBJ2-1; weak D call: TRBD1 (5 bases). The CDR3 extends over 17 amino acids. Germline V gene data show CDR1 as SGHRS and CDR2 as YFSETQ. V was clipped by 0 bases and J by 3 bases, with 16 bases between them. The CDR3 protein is CASSLAAGRGIYNEQFF. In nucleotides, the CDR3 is TGCGCCAGCAGCTTGGCCGCAGGTAGGGGCATCTACAATGAGCAGTTCTTC.

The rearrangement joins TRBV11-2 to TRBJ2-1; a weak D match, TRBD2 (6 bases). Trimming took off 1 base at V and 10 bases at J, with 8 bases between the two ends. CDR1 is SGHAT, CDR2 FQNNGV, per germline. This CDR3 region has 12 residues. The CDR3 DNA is TGTGCCAGCAGCTTAGGTGGAGGGGAGCAGTTCTTC. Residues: CASSLGGGEQFF.

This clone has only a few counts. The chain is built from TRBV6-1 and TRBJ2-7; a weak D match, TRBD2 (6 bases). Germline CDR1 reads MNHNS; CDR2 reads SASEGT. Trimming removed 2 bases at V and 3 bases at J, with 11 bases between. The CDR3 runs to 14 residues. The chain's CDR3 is CASSETAEGYEQYF. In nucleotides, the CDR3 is TGTGCCAGCAGTGAAACAGCGGAGGGCTACGAGCAGTACTTC.

The CDR3 loop reads CASSLFYESNQPQHF. The DNA of the CDR3 is TGTGCCAGCAGTTTATTTTATGAGAGCAATCAGCCCCAGCATTTT. J is TRBJ1-5 and V is TRBV27; D not certain. Germline CDR1 and CDR2: MNHEY and SMNVEV (reference sequence). The CDR3 totals 15 residues. V gave up 1 base and J gave up 1 base, with 8 bases separating them.

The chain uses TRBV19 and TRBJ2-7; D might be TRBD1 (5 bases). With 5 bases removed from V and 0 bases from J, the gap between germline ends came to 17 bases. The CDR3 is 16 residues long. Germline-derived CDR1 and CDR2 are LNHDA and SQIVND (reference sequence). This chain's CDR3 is CASSAMGRDSSYEQYF. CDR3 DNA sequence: TGTGCCAGTAGTGCCATGGGCAGGGATAGCTCCTACGAGCAGTACTTC.

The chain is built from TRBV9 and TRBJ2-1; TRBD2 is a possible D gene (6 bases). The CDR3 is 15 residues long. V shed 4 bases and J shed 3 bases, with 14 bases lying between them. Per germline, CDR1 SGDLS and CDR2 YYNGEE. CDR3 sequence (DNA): TGTGCCAGCAGCCCCCGGGACTCGTTCTACAATGAGCAGTTCTTC. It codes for CASSPRDSFYNEQFF. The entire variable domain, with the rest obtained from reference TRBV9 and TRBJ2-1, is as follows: DSGVTQTPKHLITATGQRVTLRCSPRSGDLSVYWYQQSLDQGLQFLIQYYNGEERAKGNILERFSAQQFPDLHSELNLSSLELGDSALYFCASSPRDSFYNEQFFGPGTRLTVL.

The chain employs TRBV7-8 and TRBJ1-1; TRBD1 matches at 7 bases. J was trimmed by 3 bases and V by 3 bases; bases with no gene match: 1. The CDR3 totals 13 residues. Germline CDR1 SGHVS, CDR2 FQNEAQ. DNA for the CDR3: TGTGCCAGCAGCTTTGGGACAGACACTGAAGCTTTCTTT. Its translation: CASSFGTDTEAFF.

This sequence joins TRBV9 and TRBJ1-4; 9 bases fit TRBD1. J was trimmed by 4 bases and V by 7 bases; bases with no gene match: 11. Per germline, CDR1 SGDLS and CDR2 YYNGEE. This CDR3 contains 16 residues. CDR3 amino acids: CASSVGTGLVNEKLFF. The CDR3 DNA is TGTGCCAGCTCGGTCGGGACAGGGCTTGTTAATGAAAAACTGTTTTTT.

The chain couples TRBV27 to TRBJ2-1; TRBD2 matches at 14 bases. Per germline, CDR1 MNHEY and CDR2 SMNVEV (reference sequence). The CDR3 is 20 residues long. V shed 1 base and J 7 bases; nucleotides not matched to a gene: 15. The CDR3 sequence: CASSLLRWQGLAGADNEQFF. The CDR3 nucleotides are TGTGCCAGCAGTTTATTAAGGTGGCAGGGACTAGCGGGAGCTGATAATGAGCAGTTCTTC.